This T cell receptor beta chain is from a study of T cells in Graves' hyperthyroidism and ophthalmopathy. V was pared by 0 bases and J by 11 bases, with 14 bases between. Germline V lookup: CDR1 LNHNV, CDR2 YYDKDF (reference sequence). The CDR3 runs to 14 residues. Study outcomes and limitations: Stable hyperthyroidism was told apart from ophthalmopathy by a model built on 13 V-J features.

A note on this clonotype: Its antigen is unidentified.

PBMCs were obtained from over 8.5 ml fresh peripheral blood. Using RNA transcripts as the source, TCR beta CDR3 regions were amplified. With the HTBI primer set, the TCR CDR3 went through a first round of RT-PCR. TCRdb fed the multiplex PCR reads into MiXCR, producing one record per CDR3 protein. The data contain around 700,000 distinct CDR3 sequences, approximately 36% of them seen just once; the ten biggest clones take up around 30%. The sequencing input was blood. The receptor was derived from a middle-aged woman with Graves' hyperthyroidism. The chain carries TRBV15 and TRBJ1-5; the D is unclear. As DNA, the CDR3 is TGTGCCACCAGCAGAGATCTCATGGTGCAGACCCAGCATTTT. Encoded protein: CATSRDLMVQTQHF.